Presented here are 25 T cell receptor beta chains from one specimen sequenced in a study of T cells after yellow fever vaccination. In TCRdb, the 5' RACE reads were re-called with MiXCR into one record per CDR3 protein. The sample consists of hundreds of thousands of distinct CDR3 sequences, approximately 5.7% of them appearing once. The sample consisted of PBMCs, taken 5 days after the yellow fever booster vaccination. The origin of the receptors is a man in his thirties or forties who received the YFV17D yellow fever vaccine.

V is TRBV4-1 and J is TRBJ1-2; D gene unclear. Germline-derived CDR1 and CDR2 are MGHRA and YSYEKL. The V and J ends lost 3 bases and 5 bases respectively, with 7 bases between them. The CDR3 contains 12 residues. The CDR3 sequence: CASSQSLYGYTF. The CDR3 region has the DNA TGCGCCAGCAGCCAGTCACTTTATGGCTACACCTTC.

This clonotype has a handful of counts. For the CDR3, the DNA is TGTGCCAGCAGTGAAGCGGGAGGGCCAGATGAGCAGTTCTTC. Amino acid sequence: CASSEAGGPDEQFF. This chain links TRBV6-4 with TRBJ2-1; TRBD2 matches at 10 bases. The CDR3 is made up of 14 amino acids. V lost 3 bases to trimming and J lost 8 bases; unmatched junction nucleotides: 4. Germline loops: CDR1 MRHNA, CDR2 SNTAGT.

This clonotype was seen a few times. This sequence joins TRBV9 and TRBJ1-5; TRBD1 matches at 7 bases. This CDR3 comprises 15 residues. V shed 3 bases, J shed 5 bases, and the junction held 8 bases outside the gene matches. The germline gives CDR1 SGDLS, CDR2 YYNGEE. The CDR3 nucleotides read TGTGCCAGCAGCGAACAGGGGCTCGAATATCAGCCCCAGCATTTT. It yields the protein CASSEQGLEYQPQHF.

The table lists this clonotype with a few counts. This rearrangement joins TRBV14 to TRBJ2-1; D gene unclear. The length of the CDR3 is 11 residues. Trimming pared 1 base from V and 10 bases from J, leaving 5 bases between. Germline values: CDR1 SGHDN, CDR2 FVKESK. As DNA, the CDR3 is TGTGCCAGCAGCCAAGCGGTCGAGCAGTTCTTC. Amino acid sequence: CASSQAVEQFF.

The CDR3 reads CSVGELAGGFTDTQYF. For the CDR3, the DNA is TGCAGCGTTGGGGAGTTAGCGGGGGGATTCACAGATACGCAGTATTTT. The V and J genes are TRBV29-1 and TRBJ2-3; 10 bases fit TRBD2. The CDR3 is made up of 16 amino acids. Per the germline V gene, CDR1 is SQVTM and CDR2 is ANQGSEA. V shed 4 bases and J 2 bases; nucleotides not matched to a gene: 9.

V is TRBV5-6 and J is TRBJ2-5; D ambiguous. V lost 1 base to trimming and J lost 2 bases, with 6 bases between them. The CDR3 is 13 amino acids. Germline V gene data show CDR1 as SGHDT and CDR2 as YYEEEE. The CDR3 DNA is TGTGCCAGCAGCTTGTTCCAGCAAGAGACCCAGTACTTC. It yields the protein CASSLFQQETQYF. Using reference TRBV5-6 and TRBJ2-5 for the parts outside the CDR3, the full variable domain is DAGVTQSPTHLIKTRGQQVTLRCSPKSGHDTVSWYQQALGQGPQFIFQYYEEEERQRGNFPDRFSGHQFPNYSSELNVNALLLGDSALYLCASSLFQQETQYFGPGTRLLVL.

This clonotype has a count of ten or more. The chain combines TRBV10-3 with TRBJ2-7; 7 positions agree with TRBD2. Germline-derived CDR1 and CDR2 are ENHRY and SYGVKD. J gave up 7 bases and V 0 bases, and 15 bases lay outside the gene matches. The CDR3 sequence is 17 residues long. CDR3 sequence reads: CAISESSGSQVGEEQYF. CDR3 bases: TGTGCCATCAGTGAGTCTAGCGGGTCCCAGGTCGGGGAGGAGCAGTACTTC.

V usage is TRBV20-1 and J usage is TRBJ1-5; 7 bases map to TRBD1. Trimming cost V 4 bases and J 0 bases; bases outside gene matches: 9. Germline V gene sequence: CDR1 DFQATT, CDR2 SNEGSKA (reference sequence). The CDR3 spans 16 residues. The CDR3 DNA sequence: TGCAGTGCTATCCCCGCTTCAGGGGGTAGCAATCAGCCCCAGCATTTT. Residues: CSAIPASGGSNQPQHF.

Comments on this clonotype: This may be a read error: a much more frequent sequence differs by one nucleotide. The chain is built from TRBV5-1 and TRBJ2-5, with D possibly TRBD2 on 6 matching bases. The CDR3 length is 13 residues. Germline CDR1 reads SGHRS; CDR2 reads YFSETQ. CDR3 loop: CASSLHRRETQHF. The CDR3 coding sequence is TGCGCCAGCAGCTTGCACCGCCGGGAGACCCAGCACTTC.

This clonotype was seen only a few times. Relative to the germline gene, one junction end is altered; a read error may explain this. The chain combines TRBV20-1 with TRBJ2-4; 7 bases match TRBD1. Germline V gives CDR1 DFQATT, CDR2 SNEGSKA (reference sequence). This CDR3 region has 16 residues. CDR3 in DNA: TGCTGTGCTAGGACCCACCGACAGGGTCCGTCGAACATTCAGTACTTC. This gives the protein CCARTHRQGPSNIQYF.

The rearrangement uses TRBV6-5 and TRBJ2-1, with D possibly matching TRBD2 (6 bases). The germline V and J ends were trimmed by 0 bases and 8 bases, with 20 bases remaining between them. The CDR3 is 17 amino acids. Germline V gives CDR1 MNHEY, CDR2 SVGAGI. The CDR3: CASSYSIGLREVDEQFF. The CDR3 DNA follows: TGTGCCAGCAGTTACTCGATTGGGTTGCGGGAAGTAGATGAGCAGTTCTTC.

As concerns this clonotype: Compared with germline, one end of the junction differs, possibly owing to a read error. The DNA for the CDR3 is TGTGCCAGCAGTCCACAGGGGACGACCGGGCCCCTGCATTTT. This encodes CASSPQGTTGPLHF. V and J are TRBV12-3 or TRBV12-4 and TRBJ1-5; 7 nucleotides line up with TRBD1. This CDR3 is built from 14 residues.

This clonotype was seen only a few times. The chain joins TRBV20-1 to TRBJ1-1, with D uncertain. The germline V and J ends were trimmed by 6 bases and 9 bases, with 11 bases remaining between them. This CDR3 is 10 amino acids long. Germline V gives CDR1 DFQATT, CDR2 SNEGSKA (reference sequence). The CDR3 region is CSAPGEKAFF. DNA for the CDR3: TGCAGTGCCCCCGGGGAGAAAGCTTTCTTT.

V and J are TRBV7-9 and TRBJ2-1; TRBD2 aligns across 7 bases. V lost 5 bases, J lost 4 bases, and 11 bases stayed unmatched. CDR1 is SEHNR, CDR2 FQNEAQ, per germline (reference sequence). The CDR3 sequence is 16 residues long. In nucleotides, the CDR3 is TGTGCCAGCAGCCCCACCCACGGCGGGAGTTACAATGAGCAGTTCTTC. Protein product: CASSPTHGGSYNEQFF.

This clonotype appeared a few times. The chain uses TRBV12-3 or TRBV12-4 and TRBJ2-3; possibly TRBD2 for D (5 bases). The V gene lost 6 bases and the J gene lost 2 bases, with 15 bases spanning the gap. The CDR3 totals 15 residues. The DNA of the CDR3 is TGTGCCAGCAGCCCCGTGGTGGGAGCCACAGATACGCAGTATTTT. Its translation: CASSPVVGATDTQYF.

The chain is built from TRBV7-2 and TRBJ2-7, with TRBD1 matching over 8 bases. This CDR3 has 15 residues. Per germline, CDR1 SGHTA and CDR2 FQGNSA. Germline trimming cut 5 bases from V and 5 bases from J; bases unmatched to any gene: 11. CDR3 residues: CASSVDRGTRNEQYF. The CDR3, as DNA: TGTGCCAGCAGCGTAGACAGGGGCACGCGGAACGAGCAGTACTTC.

This clonotype was observed a few times. This chain uses TRBV7-2 with TRBJ2-3; maybe TRBD1 (6 bases). This CDR3 has 13 amino acids. Looked up from germline, CDR1 is SGHTA and CDR2 is FQGNSA. The ends were cut back, 3 bases at V and 6 bases at J, with 10 bases in the middle. CDR3 coding DNA: TGTGCCAGCAGCTTCGGGACACCGGATACGCAGTATTTT. Amino acid sequence: CASSFGTPDTQYF.

The chain links TRBV5-6 to TRBJ2-2, with D perhaps TRBD2 (6 bases). V shed 4 bases and J shed 7 bases, with 14 bases lying between them. CDR1 is SGHDT and CDR2 is YYEEEE in the germline V gene. The CDR3 sequence is 14 residues long. CDR3 sequence reads: CASSPAGRIGELFF. CDR3 coding DNA: TGTGCCAGCAGCCCGGCGGGGAGGATCGGGGAGCTGTTTTTT.

This chain joins TRBV4-3 and TRBJ2-2, with 8 bases fitting TRBD1. This CDR3 is 16 amino acids long. In germline, CDR1 is LGHNA, CDR2 YSLEER. V lost 1 base, J lost 3 bases, and 4 bases stayed unmatched. CDR3 sequence (DNA): TGCGCCAGCAGCCAAGCAGGGGGCGCCGACACCGGGGAGCTGTTTTTT. This codes for CASSQAGGADTGELFF.

This clonotype came up a few times. The rearrangement joins TRBV19 to TRBJ1-5; D is unclear. The CDR3 contains 17 residues. Trimming left V 4 bases short and J 3 bases short, with 19 bases between. CDR1 is LNHDA and CDR2 is SQIVND in the germline V gene (reference sequence). The CDR3 is CASSNPSMTRINQPQHF. In DNA form, the CDR3 reads TGTGCCAGTAGTAACCCCTCTATGACACGAATCAATCAGCCCCAGCATTTT.

Only a few counts were recorded for this clonotype. The rearrangement uses TRBV6-2 or TRBV6-3 and TRBJ2-7; D unresolved. V lost 4 bases, J lost 5 bases, and 12 bases lay in between. Germline V gene sequence: CDR1 MNHEY, CDR2 SVGEGT. This CDR3 comprises 13 residues. The CDR3 sequence: CASSSGPPHEQYF. DNA for the CDR3: TGTGCCAGCAGTTCTGGTCCTCCCCACGAGCAGTACTTC.

This clonotype was detected only a few times. The CDR3 nucleotides are TGTGCCTGGACCGCTAGCGGGAGGGCCATGGAGCAGTTCTTC. Encoded protein: CAWTASGRAMEQFF. The chain is built from TRBV30 and TRBJ2-1; TRBD2 matches 12 bases. In germline, CDR1 is GTSNPN, CDR2 SVGIG (reference sequence). V dropped 4 bases and J dropped 10; count of bases not matched to a gene: 8. There are 14 residues in the CDR3. The variable domain in full, with the rest retrieved from reference TRBV30 and TRBJ2-1, is SQTIHQWPATLVQPVGSPLSLECTVEGTSNPNLYWYRQAAGRGLQLLFYSVGIGQISSEVPQNLSASRPQDRQFILSSKKLLLSDSGFYLCAWTASGRAMEQFFGPGTRLTVL.

This chain joins TRBV12-3 or TRBV12-4 and TRBJ1-2, with D uncertain. Trimming removed 8 bases at V and 0 bases at J, with 10 bases between. This CDR3 has 13 residues. The CDR3 is CASLGSANYGYTF. The CDR3, as DNA: TGTGCCAGCTTAGGCTCAGCTAACTATGGCTACACCTTC.

This clonotype was detected ten times or more. The genes are TRBV7-9 and TRBJ2-1; 11 bases are a match to TRBD1. V gave up 3 bases and J gave up 9 bases; unmatched junction bases: 4. This CDR3 has 14 amino acids. Germline V gene sequence: CDR1 SEHNR, CDR2 FQNEAQ (reference sequence). The chain's CDR3 is CASSLLGTGGEQFF. The DNA for the CDR3 is TGTGCCAGCAGCTTGCTTGGGACAGGGGGTGAGCAGTTCTTC. The whole variable domain, filled in from reference TRBV7-9 and TRBJ2-1, reads DTGVSQNPRHKITKRGQNVTFRCDPISEHNRLYWYRQTLGQGPEFLTYFQNEAQLEKSRLLSDRFSAERPKGSFSTLEIQRTEQGDSAMYLCASSLLGTGGEQFFGPGTRLTVL.

The chain links TRBV12-3 or TRBV12-4 to TRBJ2-7, with TRBD2 matching 10 bases. V shed 6 bases, J shed 6 bases, and the junction held 11 bases outside the gene matches. This CDR3 is 15 amino acids long. CDR3 DNA: TGTGCCAGCAGCCGGGATGGACTAGCGGTCCTCGAGCAGTACTTC. It specifies CASSRDGLAVLEQYF.